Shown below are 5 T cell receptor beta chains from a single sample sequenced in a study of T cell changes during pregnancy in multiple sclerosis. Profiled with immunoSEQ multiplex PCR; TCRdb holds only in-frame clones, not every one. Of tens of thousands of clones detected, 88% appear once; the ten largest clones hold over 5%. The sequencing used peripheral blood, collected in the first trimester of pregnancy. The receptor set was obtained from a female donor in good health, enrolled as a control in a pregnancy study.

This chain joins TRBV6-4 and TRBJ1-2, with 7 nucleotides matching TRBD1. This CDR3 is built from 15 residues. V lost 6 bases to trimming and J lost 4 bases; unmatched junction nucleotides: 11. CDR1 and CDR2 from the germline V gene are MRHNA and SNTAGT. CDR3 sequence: CASSWVAQGGYGYTF. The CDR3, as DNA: TGTGCCAGCAGCTGGGTGGCGCAGGGGGGCTATGGCTACACCTTC.

Written as DNA, the CDR3 is TGTGCCAGCAGCCAATCGTTTTCAGGGGGCGCGGACGAGCAGTACTTC. It yields the protein CASSQSFSGGADEQYF. The chain combines TRBV16 with TRBJ2-7, with 8 nucleotides matching TRBD1. The CDR3 sequence is 16 residues long. Germline V CDR1 and CDR2: KGHSY, FQNENV. Trimming at V came to 0 bases and at J to 5 bases, leaving 9 bases not matched to a gene.

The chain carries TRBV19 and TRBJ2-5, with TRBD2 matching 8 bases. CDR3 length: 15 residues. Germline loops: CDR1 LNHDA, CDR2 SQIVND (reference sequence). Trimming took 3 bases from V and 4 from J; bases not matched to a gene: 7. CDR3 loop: CASSMGGTSTETQYF. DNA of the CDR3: TGTGCCAGTAGTATGGGGGGGACTAGTACAGAGACCCAGTACTTC.

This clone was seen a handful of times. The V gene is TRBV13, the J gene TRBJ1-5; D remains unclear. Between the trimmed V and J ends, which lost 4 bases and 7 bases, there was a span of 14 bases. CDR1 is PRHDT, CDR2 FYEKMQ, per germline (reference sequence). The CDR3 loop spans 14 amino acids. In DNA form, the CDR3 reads TGTGCCAGCAGCTCCCGGCAGGTCGGCCAGCCCCAGCATTTT. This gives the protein CASSSRQVGQPQHF.

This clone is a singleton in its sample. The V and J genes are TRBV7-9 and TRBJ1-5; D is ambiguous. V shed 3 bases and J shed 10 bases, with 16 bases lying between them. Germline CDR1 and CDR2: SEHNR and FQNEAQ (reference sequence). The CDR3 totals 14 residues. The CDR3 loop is CASSFGPNRGPQHF. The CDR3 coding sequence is TGTGCCAGCAGCTTTGGTCCCAACCGGGGACCCCAGCATTTT.